A single T cell receptor (beta chain) is shown here with its context. This sample stems from a study of blood T cell repertoires in COVID-19. Study-wide context: The analysed material was cDNA or gDNA that came from T cells, B-cell-depleted T cells, or PBMCs.

CDR3 length: 17 amino acids. Trimming took 3 bases from V and 4 from J, leaving 22 bases between them. CDR1 is SGHRS, CDR2 YFSETQ, per germline. Participants, roughly 18 to 100 years old, spanned some 23 US areas. Allocation to cohorts depended on clinical history reported by the participants. The assay was immunoSEQ multiplex PCR, and TCRdb's table has in-frame clones only and misses some. The table lists 150,000 to 200,000 clones, approximately 80% of them singletons. Sequencing input: PBMCs or T cells enriched from blood (not recorded which). This clonotype was obtained from a man between 45 and 60 years old who had recovered from COVID-19. The V and J genes are TRBV5-1 and TRBJ1-1; D possibly corresponds to TRBD1 (5 bases). The CDR3 is CASSSGRTQGHLTEAFF. The DNA of the CDR3 is TGCGCCAGCAGCTCAGGTAGAACTCAAGGACATCTCACTGAAGCTTTCTTT. Full variable domain (remainder filled in from reference TRBV5-1 and TRBJ1-1): KAGVTQTPRYLIKTRGQQVTLSCSPISGHRSVSWYQQTPGQGLQFLFEYFSETQRNKGNFPGRFSGRQFSNSRSEMNVSTLELGDSALYLCASSSGRTQGHLTEAFFGQGTRLTVV.